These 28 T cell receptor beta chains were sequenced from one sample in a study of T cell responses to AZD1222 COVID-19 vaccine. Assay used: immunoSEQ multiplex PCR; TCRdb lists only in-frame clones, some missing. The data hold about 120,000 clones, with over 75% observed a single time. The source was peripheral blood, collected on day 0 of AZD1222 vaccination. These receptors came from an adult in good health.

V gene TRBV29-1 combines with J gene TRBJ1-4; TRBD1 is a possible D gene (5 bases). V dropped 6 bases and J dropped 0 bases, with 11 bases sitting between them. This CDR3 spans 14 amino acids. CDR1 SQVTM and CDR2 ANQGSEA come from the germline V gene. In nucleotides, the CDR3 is TGCAGCGTAGCTGACAGAGCAACTAATGAAAAACTGTTTTTT. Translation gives CSVADRATNEKLFF. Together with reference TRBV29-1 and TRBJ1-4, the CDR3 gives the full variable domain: SAVISQKPSRDICQRGTSLTIQCQVDSQVTMMFWYRQQPGQSLTLIATANQGSEATYESGFVIDKFPISRPNLTFSTLTVSNMSPEDSSIYLCSVADRATNEKLFFGSGTQLSVL.

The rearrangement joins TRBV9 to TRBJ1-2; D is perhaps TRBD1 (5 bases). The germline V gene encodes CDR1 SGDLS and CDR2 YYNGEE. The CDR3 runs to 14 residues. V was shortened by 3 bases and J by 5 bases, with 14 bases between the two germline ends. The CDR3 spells CASSDAGVKYGYTF. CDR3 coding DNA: TGTGCCAGCAGCGATGCGGGGGTAAAGTATGGCTACACCTTC.

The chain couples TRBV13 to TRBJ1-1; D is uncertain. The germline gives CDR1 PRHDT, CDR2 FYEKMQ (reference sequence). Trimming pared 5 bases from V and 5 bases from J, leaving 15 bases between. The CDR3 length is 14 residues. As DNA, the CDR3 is TGTGCCAGCAGCCTAAGGCAGTCGGGGACTGAAGCTTTCTTT. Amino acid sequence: CASSLRQSGTEAFF.

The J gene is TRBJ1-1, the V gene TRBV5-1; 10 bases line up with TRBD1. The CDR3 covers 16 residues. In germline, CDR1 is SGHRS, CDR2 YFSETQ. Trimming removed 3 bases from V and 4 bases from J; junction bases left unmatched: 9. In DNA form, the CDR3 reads TGCGCCAGCAGCTCGGGGACAGGGGTGTTTAGCACTGAAGCTTTCTTT. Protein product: CASSSGTGVFSTEAFF.

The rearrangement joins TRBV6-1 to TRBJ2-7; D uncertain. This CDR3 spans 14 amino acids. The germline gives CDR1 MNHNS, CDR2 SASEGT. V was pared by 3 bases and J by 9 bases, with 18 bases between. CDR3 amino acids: CASSDGSTLLWQYF. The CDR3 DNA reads TGTGCCAGCAGTGACGGATCAACGTTACTATGGCAGTACTTC.

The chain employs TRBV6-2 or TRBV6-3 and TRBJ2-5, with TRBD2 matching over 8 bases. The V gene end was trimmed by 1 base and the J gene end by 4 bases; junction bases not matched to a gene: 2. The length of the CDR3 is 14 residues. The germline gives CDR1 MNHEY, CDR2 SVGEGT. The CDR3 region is CASSYFGLAETQYF. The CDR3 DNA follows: TGTGCCAGCAGTTACTTTGGACTAGCAGAGACCCAGTACTTC.

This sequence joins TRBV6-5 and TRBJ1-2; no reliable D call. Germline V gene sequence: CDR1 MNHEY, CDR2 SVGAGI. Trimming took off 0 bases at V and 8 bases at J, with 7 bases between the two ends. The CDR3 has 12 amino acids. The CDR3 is CASSYSGEGYTF. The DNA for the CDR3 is TGTGCCAGCAGTTACTCTGGGGAAGGCTACACCTTC.

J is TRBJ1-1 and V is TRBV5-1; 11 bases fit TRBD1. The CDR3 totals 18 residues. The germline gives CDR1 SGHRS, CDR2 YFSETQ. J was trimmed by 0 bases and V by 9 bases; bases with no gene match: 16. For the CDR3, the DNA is TGCGCCACCCGGCCCTGGACAGGGGGCTCTGTAGTGAACACTGAAGCTTTCTTT. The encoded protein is CATRPWTGGSVVNTEAFF. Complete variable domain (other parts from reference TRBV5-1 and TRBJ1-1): KAGVTQTPRYLIKTRGQQVTLSCSPISGHRSVSWYQQTPGQGLQFLFEYFSETQRNKGNFPGRFSGRQFSNSRSEMNVSTLELGDSALYLCATRPWTGGSVVNTEAFFGQGTRLTVV.

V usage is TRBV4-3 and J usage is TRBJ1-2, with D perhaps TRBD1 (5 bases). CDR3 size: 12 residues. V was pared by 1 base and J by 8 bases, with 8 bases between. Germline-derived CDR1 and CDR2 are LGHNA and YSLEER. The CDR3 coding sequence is TGCGCCAGCAGCCAAGGCGGGACCGGCTACACCTTC. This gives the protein CASSQGGTGYTF.

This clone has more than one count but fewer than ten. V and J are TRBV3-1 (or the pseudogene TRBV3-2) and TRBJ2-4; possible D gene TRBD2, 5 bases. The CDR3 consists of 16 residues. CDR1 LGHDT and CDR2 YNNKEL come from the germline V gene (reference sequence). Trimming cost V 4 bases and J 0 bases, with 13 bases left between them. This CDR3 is CASSPEAVVAKNIQYF. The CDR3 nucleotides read TGTGCCAGCAGCCCCGAAGCGGTAGTAGCCAAAAACATTCAGTACTTC.

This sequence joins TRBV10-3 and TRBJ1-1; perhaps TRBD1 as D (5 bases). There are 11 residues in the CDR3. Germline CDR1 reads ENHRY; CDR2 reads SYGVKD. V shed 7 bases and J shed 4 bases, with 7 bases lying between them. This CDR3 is CAIMGTTEAFF. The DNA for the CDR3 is TGTGCCATCATGGGGACCACTGAAGCTTTCTTT.

CDR3 residues: CASSVAQNRGLNTEAFF. CDR3 in DNA: TGTGCCAGCAGCGTAGCTCAGAATAGAGGTTTGAACACTGAAGCTTTCTTT. This chain uses TRBV9 with TRBJ1-1; D is undetermined. The CDR3 length is 17 residues. Trimming left V 0 bases short and J 0 bases short, with 15 bases between. Germline CDR1 and CDR2: SGDLS and YYNGEE.

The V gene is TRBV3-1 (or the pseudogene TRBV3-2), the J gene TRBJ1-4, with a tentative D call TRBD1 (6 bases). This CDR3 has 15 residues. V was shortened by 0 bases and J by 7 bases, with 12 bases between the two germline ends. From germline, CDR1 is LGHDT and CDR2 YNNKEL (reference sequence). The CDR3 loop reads CASSQDAGGVEKLFF. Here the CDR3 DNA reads TGTGCCAGCAGCCAAGATGCTGGGGGCGTTGAAAAACTGTTTTTT.

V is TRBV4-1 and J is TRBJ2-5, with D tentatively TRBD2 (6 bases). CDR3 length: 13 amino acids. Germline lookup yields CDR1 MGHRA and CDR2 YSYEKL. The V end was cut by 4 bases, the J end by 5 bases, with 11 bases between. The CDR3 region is CASSRTEGETQYF. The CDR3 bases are TGCGCCAGCAGCCGTACGGAGGGGGAGACCCAGTACTTC.

DNA of the CDR3: TGTGCCAGCAGCGCCGGGGGAGGTTTGGAGACCCAGTACTTC. Translation gives CASSAGGGLETQYF. The genes are TRBV7-3 and TRBJ2-5; tentative D call: TRBD2 (6 bases). Germline CDR1 reads SGHTA; CDR2 reads FQGTGA. The CDR3 extends over 14 amino acids. Deletions cut 5 bases from V and 5 bases from J, with 15 bases between.

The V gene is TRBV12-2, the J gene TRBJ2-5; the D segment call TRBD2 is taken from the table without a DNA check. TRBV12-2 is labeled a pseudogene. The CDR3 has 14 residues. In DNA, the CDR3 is TGTGCAAGTCGCCCCGGGACTAGACTGGCGACCCAGTACTTC. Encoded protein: CASRPGTRLATQYF.

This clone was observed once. CDR3 amino acids: CASSQVNSYFEQFF. DNA of the CDR3: TGTGCCAGCAGCCAAGTAAACAGCTACTTTGAGCAGTTCTTC. V gene TRBV14 combines with J gene TRBJ2-1; D is undetermined. Deletions cut 1 base from V and 9 bases from J, with 13 bases between. Germline V gene data show CDR1 as SGHDN and CDR2 as FVKESK. This CDR3 comprises 14 residues.

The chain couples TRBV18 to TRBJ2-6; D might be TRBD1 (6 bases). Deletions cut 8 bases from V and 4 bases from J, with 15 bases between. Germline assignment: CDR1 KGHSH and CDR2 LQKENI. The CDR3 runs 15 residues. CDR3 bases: TGTGCCAGCCCAGGGACAACGGGAGGGGCCAACGTCCTGACTTTC. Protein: CASPGTTGGANVLTF.

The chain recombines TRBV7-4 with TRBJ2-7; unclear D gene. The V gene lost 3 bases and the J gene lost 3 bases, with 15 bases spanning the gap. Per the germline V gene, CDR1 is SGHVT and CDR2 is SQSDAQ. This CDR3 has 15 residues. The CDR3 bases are TGTGCCAGCAGCTTCTATTACCAGGCCTTCTACGAGCAGTACTTC. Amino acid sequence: CASSFYYQAFYEQYF.

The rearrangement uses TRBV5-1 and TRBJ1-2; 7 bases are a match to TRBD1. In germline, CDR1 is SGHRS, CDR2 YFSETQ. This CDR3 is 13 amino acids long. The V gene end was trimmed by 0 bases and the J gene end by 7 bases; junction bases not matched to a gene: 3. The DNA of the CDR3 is TGCGCCAGCAGCTTGGGACAGGGATTTGGCTACACCTTC. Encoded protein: CASSLGQGFGYTF.

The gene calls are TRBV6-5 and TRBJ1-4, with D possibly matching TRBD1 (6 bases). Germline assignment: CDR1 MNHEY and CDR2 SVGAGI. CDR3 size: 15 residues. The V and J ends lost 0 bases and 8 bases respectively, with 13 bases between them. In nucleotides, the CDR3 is TGTGCCAGCAGTTACTCACAAGGGGGTCAAGAAAAACTGTTTTTT. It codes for CASSYSQGGQEKLFF.

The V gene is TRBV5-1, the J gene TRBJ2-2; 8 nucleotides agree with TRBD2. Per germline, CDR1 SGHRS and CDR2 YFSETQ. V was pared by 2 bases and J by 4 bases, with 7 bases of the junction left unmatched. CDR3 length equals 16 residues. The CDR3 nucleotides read TGCGCCAGCAGCTTTCGAGCGGGGGTCGGCACCGGGGAGCTGTTTTTT. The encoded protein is CASSFRAGVGTGELFF.

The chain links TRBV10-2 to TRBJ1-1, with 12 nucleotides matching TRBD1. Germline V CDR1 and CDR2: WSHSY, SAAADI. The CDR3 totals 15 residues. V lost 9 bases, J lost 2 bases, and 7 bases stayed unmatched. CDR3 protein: CASWDRGRGNTEAFF. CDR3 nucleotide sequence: TGCGCCAGTTGGGACAGGGGGCGAGGAAACACTGAAGCTTTCTTT.

The CDR3 DNA follows: TGTGCCAGCAGCCCCCGCCGGACAGGGGGTGAAGCTTTCTTT. Amino acid sequence: CASSPRRTGGEAFF. The chain has TRBV9 and TRBJ1-1; 10 nucleotides align to TRBD1. The CDR3 extends over 14 amino acids. Germline-derived CDR1 and CDR2 are SGDLS and YYNGEE. V shed 4 bases, J shed 7 bases, and the junction held 7 bases outside the gene matches.

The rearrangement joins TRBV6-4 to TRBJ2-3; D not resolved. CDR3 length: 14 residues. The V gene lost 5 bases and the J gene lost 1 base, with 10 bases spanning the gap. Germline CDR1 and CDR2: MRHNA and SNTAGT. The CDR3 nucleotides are TGTGCCAGCAGTTTAGAGGCTGGCACAGATACGCAGTATTTT. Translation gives CASSLEAGTDTQYF.

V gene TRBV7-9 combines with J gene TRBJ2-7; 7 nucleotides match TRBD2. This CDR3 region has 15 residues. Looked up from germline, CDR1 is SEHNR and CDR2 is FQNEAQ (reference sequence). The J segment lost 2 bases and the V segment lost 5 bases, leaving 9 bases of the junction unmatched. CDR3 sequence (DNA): TGTGCCAGCAGCCCACGGGGCGCGGGGGCCTACGAGCAGTACTTC. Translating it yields CASSPRGAGAYEQYF. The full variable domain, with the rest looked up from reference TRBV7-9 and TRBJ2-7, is DTGVSQNPRHKITKRGQNVTFRCDPISEHNRLYWYRQTLGQGPEFLTYFQNEAQLEKSRLLSDRFSAERPKGSFSTLEIQRTEQGDSAMYLCASSPRGAGAYEQYFGPGTRLTVT.

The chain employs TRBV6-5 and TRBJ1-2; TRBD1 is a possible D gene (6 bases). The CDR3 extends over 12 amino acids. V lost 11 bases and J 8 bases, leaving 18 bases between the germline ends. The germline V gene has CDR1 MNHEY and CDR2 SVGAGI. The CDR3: CAVSRWGLGYTF. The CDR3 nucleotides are TGTGCCGTTTCCAGATGGGGGCTCGGCTACACCTTC.

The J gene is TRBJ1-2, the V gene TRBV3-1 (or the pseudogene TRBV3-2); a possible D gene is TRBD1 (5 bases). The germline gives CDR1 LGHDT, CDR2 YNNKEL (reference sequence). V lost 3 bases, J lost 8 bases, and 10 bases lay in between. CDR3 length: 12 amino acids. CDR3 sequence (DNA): TGTGCCAGCAGCCAGTGGGACGAAGGCTACACCTTC. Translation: CASSQWDEGYTF.